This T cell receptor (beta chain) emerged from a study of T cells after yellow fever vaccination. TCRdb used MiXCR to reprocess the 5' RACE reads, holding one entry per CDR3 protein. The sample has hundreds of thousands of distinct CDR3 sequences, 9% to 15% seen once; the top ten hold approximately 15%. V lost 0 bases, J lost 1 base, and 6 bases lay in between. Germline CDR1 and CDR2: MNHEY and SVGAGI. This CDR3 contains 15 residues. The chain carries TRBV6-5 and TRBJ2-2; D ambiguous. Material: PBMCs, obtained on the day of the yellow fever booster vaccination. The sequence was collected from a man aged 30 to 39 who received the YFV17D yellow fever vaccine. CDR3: CASSYSSRNTGELFF. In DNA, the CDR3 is TGTGCCAGCAGTTACTCAAGCAGGAACACCGGGGAGCTGTTTTTT.